Below are 28 T cell receptor beta chains sequenced from a single sample in a study of PD-1 blockade in classical Hodgkin lymphoma. Clones were read by immunoSEQ multiplex PCR, and TCRdb kept only the in-frame ones, dropping some. The data hold around 13,000 clones, with around 80% observed a single time. Every patient had relapsed following autologous stem cell transplantation, and cohorts differed in brentuximab vedotin exposure. This material consisted of peripheral blood mononuclear cells (PBMCs), taken at baseline. These TCRs come from a human donor with classical Hodgkin lymphoma.

Of note for this clone: Other DNA sequences in the sample encode the same CDR3. V usage is TRBV6-1 and J usage is TRBJ1-2; D is uncertain. Germline V gives CDR1 MNHNS, CDR2 SASEGT. The CDR3 contains 11 residues. The V gene lost 2 bases and the J gene lost 4 bases, with 2 bases spanning the gap. In DNA, the CDR3 is TGTGCCAGCAGTGAACCCTATGGCTACACCTTC. This sequence encodes CASSEPYGYTF.

The rearrangement uses TRBV6-5 and TRBJ1-1; a possible D gene is TRBD1 (5 bases). V was clipped by 11 bases and J by 0 bases, with 13 bases between them. CDR1 is MNHEY, CDR2 SVGAGI, per germline. The CDR3 contains 13 residues. CDR3 in DNA: TGTGCCTCATGGTCAGGGTTGAACACTGAAGCTTTCTTT. This translates into CASWSGLNTEAFF.

The chain is built from TRBV5-1 and TRBJ2-7; D might be TRBD1 (6 bases). The V gene lost 5 bases and the J gene lost 2 bases, with 17 bases spanning the gap. CDR1 is SGHRS, CDR2 YFSETQ, per germline. CDR3 size: 15 residues. CDR3 sequence: CASSGNRDTTYEQYF. The CDR3 region has the DNA TGCGCCAGCAGTGGCAACAGGGATACGACCTACGAGCAGTACTTC. The full variable domain, with the rest looked up from reference TRBV5-1 and TRBJ2-7, is KAGVTQTPRYLIKTRGQQVTLSCSPISGHRSVSWYQQTPGQGLQFLFEYFSETQRNKGNFPGRFSGRQFSNSRSEMNVSTLELGDSALYLCASSGNRDTTYEQYFGPGTRLTVT.

This sequence joins TRBV18 and TRBJ1-5; TRBD1 aligns across 8 bases. Losses at the gene ends were 3 bases for V and 7 bases for J; bases not matched to a gene: 8. The CDR3 is 15 amino acids. Germline-derived CDR1 and CDR2 are KGHSH and LQKENI. CDR3 nucleotides: TGTGCCAGCTCACCGGACAGGGTAATGTCCCAGCCCCAGCATTTT. Protein product: CASSPDRVMSQPQHF. Variable domain in full (rest from reference TRBV18 and TRBJ1-5): NAGVMQNPRHLVRRRGQEARLRCSPMKGHSHVYWYRQLPEEGLKFMVYLQKENIIDESGMPKERFSAEFPKEGPSILRIQQVVRGDSAAYFCASSPDRVMSQPQHFGDGTRLSIL.

This clone has more than one count but fewer than ten. The rearrangement uses TRBV7-9 and TRBJ1-3; D gene ambiguous. The CDR3 is 16 amino acids. V dropped 2 bases and J dropped 0 bases, with 11 bases sitting between them. Germline V lookup: CDR1 SEHNR, CDR2 FQNEAQ (reference sequence). CDR3 DNA sequence: TGTGCCAGCAGCTTATCCGCGCCGTCCTCTGGAAACACCATATATTTT. It encodes CASSLSAPSSGNTIYF.

This clone turned up a few times. V gene TRBV7-2 combines with J gene TRBJ1-2; 7 nucleotides line up with TRBD1. Germline CDR1 is SGHTA and CDR2 is FQGNSA. V lost 4 bases, J lost 4 bases, and 12 bases stayed unmatched. The CDR3 has 16 amino acids. CDR3 bases: TGTGCCAGCAGCTCCATCGGGACAGCCTGGGGCTATGGCTACACCTTC. It specifies CASSSIGTAWGYGYTF.

The chain combines TRBV5-1 with TRBJ2-2, with 8 positions matching TRBD1. This CDR3 contains 18 residues. Germline-derived CDR1 and CDR2 are SGHRS and YFSETQ. Trimming removed 6 bases from V and 1 base from J; junction bases left unmatched: 14. The CDR3 loop reads CASNTGQDLIRNTGELFF. The CDR3 bases are TGCGCCAGCAACACGGGACAGGACTTGATCCGGAACACCGGGGAGCTGTTTTTT.

V usage is TRBV7-2 and J usage is TRBJ2-3; possible D gene TRBD2, 6 bases. The ends were cut back, 7 bases at V and 3 bases at J, with 17 bases in the middle. The CDR3 contains 15 residues. Germline V CDR1 and CDR2: SGHTA, FQGNSA. In DNA form, the CDR3 reads TGTGCCAGCACCCCATCGGGGGAGAGGACAGATACGCAGTATTTT. It translates to CASTPSGERTDTQYF. The variable domain in full, completed from reference TRBV7-2 and TRBJ2-3, reads GAGVSQSPSNKVTEKGKDVELRCDPISGHTALYWYRQSLGQGLEFLIYFQGNSAPDKSGLPSDRFSAERTGGSVSTLTIQRTQQEDSAVYLCASTPSGERTDTQYFGPGTRLTVL.

The rearrangement uses TRBV11-3 and TRBJ2-1, with 8 bases aligning to TRBD1. Germline V gene data show CDR1 as SGHNT and CDR2 as YENEEA. The CDR3 totals 17 residues. The ends lost 5 bases at V and 9 bases at J; junction bases unmatched: 18. CDR3: CASSVLDLDRVDSEQFF. The CDR3 DNA follows: TGTGCCAGCAGCGTCCTTGACCTGGACAGGGTAGACAGTGAGCAGTTCTTC. Supplemented by reference TRBV11-3 and TRBJ2-1, the full variable domain reads EAGVVQSPRYKIIEKKQPVAFWCNPISGHNTLYWYLQNLGQGPELLIRYENEEAVDDSQLPKDRFSAERLKGVDSTLKIQPAELGDSAVYLCASSVLDLDRVDSEQFFGPGTRLTVL.

The chain links TRBV6-1 to TRBJ1-2; D possibly corresponds to TRBD1 (5 bases). The CDR3 runs 13 residues. Germline values: CDR1 MNHNS, CDR2 SASEGT. V lost 6 bases and J lost 7, with 15 bases in between. The CDR3 nucleotides read TGTGCCAGCAGAGCCAACGGGGCTGTTGGCTACACCTTC. It codes for CASRANGAVGYTF.

This chain connects TRBV29-1 to TRBJ1-1; no clear D gene. This CDR3 is built from 11 residues. Germline V gene sequence: CDR1 SQVTM, CDR2 ANQGSEA. V was pared by 1 base and J by 5 bases, with 5 bases between. CDR3 DNA: TGCAGCGTTGAAGTTAGTACTGAAGCTTTCTTT. It translates to CSVEVSTEAFF.

The chain carries TRBV2 and TRBJ1-4, with a tentative D call TRBD1 (5 bases). Germline values: CDR1 SNHLY, CDR2 FYNNEI. This CDR3 is 15 amino acids long. The V gene lost 1 base and the J gene lost 7 bases, with 13 bases spanning the gap. CDR3 amino acids: CASSEGTEGTEKLFF. The CDR3 DNA is TGTGCCAGCAGTGAAGGAACAGAGGGGACTGAAAAACTGTTTTTT.

This chain joins TRBV27 and TRBJ1-5; D gene uncertain. CDR1 is MNHEY, CDR2 SMNVEV, per germline (reference sequence). The CDR3 length is 15 residues. V shed 3 bases and J shed 4 bases, with 13 bases lying between them. The CDR3, as DNA: TGTGCCAGCAGTTTTCTACCGCTCTTAAATCAGCCCCAGCATTTT. Protein sequence: CASSFLPLLNQPQHF.

The V gene is TRBV27, the J gene TRBJ2-4, with D possibly TRBD1 on 5 matching bases. The CDR3 runs to 14 residues. The V gene lost 1 base and the J gene lost 6 bases, with 10 bases spanning the gap. Germline values: CDR1 MNHEY, CDR2 SMNVEV (reference sequence). Here the CDR3 reads CASSLLGGANIQYF. The CDR3, as DNA: TGTGCCAGCAGTTTATTAGGTGGGGCAAACATTCAGTACTTC.

The V call is TRBV18, the J call TRBJ1-1; D is ambiguous. V was trimmed by 0 bases and J by 7 bases, leaving 9 bases between them. The CDR3 spans 13 residues. The germline CDR1 and CDR2 sequences are KGHSH and LQKENI. CDR3: CASSPPMEIEAFF. The CDR3 nucleotides read TGTGCCAGCTCACCACCGATGGAGATTGAAGCTTTCTTT.

V usage is TRBV5-8 and J usage is TRBJ1-4, with D unclear. The CDR3 extends over 18 amino acids. With 0 bases removed from V and 7 bases from J, the gap between germline ends came to 22 bases. Germline V gene sequence: CDR1 SGHTS, CDR2 YDEGEE. This CDR3 reads CASSLANMPGAGSEKLFF. The CDR3 bases are TGTGCCAGCAGCTTGGCCAATATGCCAGGAGCCGGGAGTGAAAAACTGTTTTTT.

The genes are TRBV2 and TRBJ2-2; D possibly matches TRBD1 or TRBD2 (6 bases each). Germline V gives CDR1 SNHLY, CDR2 FYNNEI. Deletions cut 5 bases from V and 2 bases from J, with 15 bases between. The CDR3 consists of 16 residues. The CDR3 coding sequence is TGTGCCAGCAGTCTCAGGGGACTGTATAACACCGGGGAGCTGTTTTTT. Protein sequence: CASSLRGLYNTGELFF.

The chain has TRBV28 and TRBJ1-2, with D uncertain. Per germline, CDR1 MDHEN and CDR2 SYDVKM. V lost 5 bases, J lost 8 bases, and 18 bases lay in between. The CDR3 runs 14 residues. CDR3 loop: CASSPPRELDGYTF. CDR3 in DNA: TGTGCCAGCAGTCCCCCTAGAGAACTTGACGGCTACACCTTC.

The gene calls are TRBV6-5 and TRBJ1-6; 7 nucleotides agree with TRBD1. This CDR3 is built from 14 residues. Germline CDR1 reads MNHEY; CDR2 reads SVGAGI. V was pared by 6 bases and J by 7 bases, with 6 bases of the junction left unmatched. The CDR3 nucleotides are TGTGCCAGCAGGCTACAGGGGAGCAATTCACCCCTCCACTTT. Its protein product is CASRLQGSNSPLHF.

The chain is built from TRBV11-3 and TRBJ2-1, with 7 bases matching TRBD1. CDR3 length: 16 amino acids. With 5 bases clipped from V and 1 base from J, the junction kept 8 bases outside the gene matches. Germline V gives CDR1 SGHNT, CDR2 YENEEA. CDR3 DNA: TGTGCCAGCAGCAGAGCAGGGGGAATATCCTACAATGAGCAGTTCTTC. It yields the protein CASSRAGGISYNEQFF.

V usage is TRBV5-6 and J usage is TRBJ2-7, with TRBD1 matching over 10 bases. Per the germline V gene, CDR1 is SGHDT and CDR2 is YYEEEE. The CDR3 extends over 15 amino acids. Trimming removed 1 base from V and 3 bases from J; junction bases left unmatched: 4. The CDR3, as DNA: TGTGCCAGCAGCTTGTCGCGGACAGGGGGCTACGAGCAGTACTTC. Translated: CASSLSRTGGYEQYF.

This clone was recorded once. The chain carries TRBV29-1 and TRBJ2-5, with D perhaps TRBD2 (5 bases). Germline values: CDR1 SQVTM, CDR2 ANQGSEA. The V gene lost 7 bases and the J gene lost 9 bases, with 21 bases spanning the gap. The CDR3 has 13 residues. The CDR3 loop reads CSADFRLGAAQYF. In nucleotides, the CDR3 is TGCAGCGCCGACTTTAGACTGGGAGCGGCCCAGTACTTC.

V usage is TRBV7-2 and J usage is TRBJ2-7, with D tentatively TRBD1 (6 bases). V lost 4 bases and J 6 bases, leaving 13 bases between the germline ends. This CDR3 is 13 amino acids long. Germline values: CDR1 SGHTA, CDR2 FQGNSA. Here the CDR3 reads CASSSYRAAEQYF. The CDR3 nucleotides are TGTGCCAGCAGCTCATACAGGGCAGCCGAGCAGTACTTC.

The J gene is TRBJ1-2, the V gene TRBV5-8; D uncertain. Germline V lookup: CDR1 SGHTS, CDR2 YDEGEE. Deletions cut 4 bases from V and 5 bases from J, with 12 bases between. CDR3 size: 13 residues. CDR3 in amino acids: CASSPTPGYGYTF. CDR3 in DNA: TGTGCCAGCAGCCCCACCCCGGGTTATGGCTACACCTTC.

This rearrangement joins TRBV2 to TRBJ2-2, with TRBD2 matching 8 bases. Germline trimming cut 3 bases from V and 2 bases from J; bases unmatched to any gene: 11. This CDR3 has 18 residues. Looked up from germline, CDR1 is SNHLY and CDR2 is FYNNEI. The CDR3 reads CASSEPPGGELNTGELFF. CDR3 DNA sequence: TGTGCCAGCAGTGAGCCCCCCGGGGGGGAACTTAACACCGGGGAGCTGTTTTTT.

The V gene is TRBV7-2, the J gene TRBJ2-5; 8 positions agree with TRBD1. Trimming took 6 bases from V and 5 from J; bases not matched to a gene: 5. Germline values: CDR1 SGHTA, CDR2 FQGNSA. The CDR3 runs 13 residues. Here the CDR3 DNA reads TGTGCCAGCAGACGGACAGGGATCGAGACCCAGTACTTC. It is translated as CASRRTGIETQYF.

The V call is TRBV6-6, the J call TRBJ2-7; 8 bases are a match to TRBD1. CDR3 size: 12 residues. Unmatched junction bases numbered 5, after V lost 11 bases and J lost 2 bases. Germline-derived CDR1 and CDR2 are MNHNY and SVGAGI (reference sequence). The CDR3 here is CALGQGAYEQYF. The DNA of the CDR3 is TGTGCCTTAGGACAGGGAGCCTACGAGCAGTACTTC.

The chain combines TRBV11-2 with TRBJ2-6; D gene uncertain. Between the trimmed V and J ends, which lost 4 bases and 2 bases, there was a span of 3 bases. CDR1 and CDR2 (germline): SGHAT, FQNNGV. This CDR3 spans 13 amino acids. CDR3 sequence (DNA): TGTGCCAGCAGCTCCCCTGGGGCCAACGTCCTGACTTTC. Its protein product is CASSSPGANVLTF.